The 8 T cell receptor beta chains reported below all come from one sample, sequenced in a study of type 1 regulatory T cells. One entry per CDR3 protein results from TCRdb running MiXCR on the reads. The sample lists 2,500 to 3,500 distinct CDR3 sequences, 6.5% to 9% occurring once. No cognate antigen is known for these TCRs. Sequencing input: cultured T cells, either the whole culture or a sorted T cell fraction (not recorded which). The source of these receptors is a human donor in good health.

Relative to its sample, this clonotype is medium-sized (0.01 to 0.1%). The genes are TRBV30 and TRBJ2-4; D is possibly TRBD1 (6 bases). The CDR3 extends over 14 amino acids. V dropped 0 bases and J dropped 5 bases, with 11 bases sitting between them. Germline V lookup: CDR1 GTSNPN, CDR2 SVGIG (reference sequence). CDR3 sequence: CAWSVSGAQNIQYF. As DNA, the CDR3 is TGTGCCTGGAGTGTGTCAGGGGCCCAAAACATTCAGTACTTC.

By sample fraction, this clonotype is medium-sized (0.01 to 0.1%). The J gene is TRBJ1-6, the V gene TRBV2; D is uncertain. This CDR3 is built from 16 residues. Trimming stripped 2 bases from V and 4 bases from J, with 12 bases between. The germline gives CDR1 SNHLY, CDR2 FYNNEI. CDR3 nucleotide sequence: TGTGCCAGCAGTGAAATTGTGACGGATTATAATTCACCCCTCCACTTT. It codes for CASSEIVTDYNSPLHF.

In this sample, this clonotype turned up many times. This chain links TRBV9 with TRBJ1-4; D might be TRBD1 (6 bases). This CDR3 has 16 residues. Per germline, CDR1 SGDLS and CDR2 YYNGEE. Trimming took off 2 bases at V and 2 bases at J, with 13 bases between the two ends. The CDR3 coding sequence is TGTGCCAGCAGCGTCGGTAGGGGGTTTACTAATGAAAAACTGTTTTTT. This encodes CASSVGRGFTNEKLFF. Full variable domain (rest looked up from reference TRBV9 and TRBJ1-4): DSGVTQTPKHLITATGQRVTLRCSPRSGDLSVYWYQQSLDQGLQFLIQYYNGEERAKGNILERFSAQQFPDLHSELNLSSLELGDSALYFCASSVGRGFTNEKLFFGSGTQLSVL.

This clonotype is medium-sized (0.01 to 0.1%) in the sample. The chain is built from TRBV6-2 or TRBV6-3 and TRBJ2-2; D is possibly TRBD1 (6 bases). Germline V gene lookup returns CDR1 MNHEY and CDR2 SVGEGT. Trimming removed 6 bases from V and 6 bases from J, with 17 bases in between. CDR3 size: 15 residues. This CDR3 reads CASRHSGVMAGELFF. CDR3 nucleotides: TGTGCCAGCAGACACTCAGGGGTGATGGCCGGGGAGCTGTTTTTT.

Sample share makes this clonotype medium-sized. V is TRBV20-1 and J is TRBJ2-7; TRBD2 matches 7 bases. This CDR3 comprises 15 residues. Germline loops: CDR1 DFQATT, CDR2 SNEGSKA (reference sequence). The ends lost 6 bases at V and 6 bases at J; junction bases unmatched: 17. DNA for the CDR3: TGCAGTGCCTTAGGACTAGGCGTCATCGGCCTCGAGCAGTACTTC. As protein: CSALGLGVIGLEQYF.

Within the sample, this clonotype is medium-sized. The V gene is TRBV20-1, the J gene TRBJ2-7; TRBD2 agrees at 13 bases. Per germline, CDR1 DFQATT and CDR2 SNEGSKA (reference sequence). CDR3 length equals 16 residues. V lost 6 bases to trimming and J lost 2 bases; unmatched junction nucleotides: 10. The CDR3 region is CSATRTGTSGTYEQYF. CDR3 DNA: TGCAGTGCAACTCGAACCGGGACTAGCGGGACCTACGAGCAGTACTTC.

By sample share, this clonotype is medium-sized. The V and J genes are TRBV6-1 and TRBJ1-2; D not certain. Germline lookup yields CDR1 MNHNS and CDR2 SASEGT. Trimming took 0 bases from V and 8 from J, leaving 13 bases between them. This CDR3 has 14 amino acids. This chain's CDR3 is CASSEARPADGYTF. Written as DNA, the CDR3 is TGTGCCAGCAGTGAAGCGCGGCCCGCGGACGGCTACACCTTC.

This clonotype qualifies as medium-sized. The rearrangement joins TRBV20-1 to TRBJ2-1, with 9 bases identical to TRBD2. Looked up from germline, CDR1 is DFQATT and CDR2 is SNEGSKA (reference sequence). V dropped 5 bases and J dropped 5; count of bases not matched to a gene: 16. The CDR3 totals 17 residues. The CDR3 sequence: CSAGGGSGRTSNNEQFF. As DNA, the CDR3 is TGCAGTGCTGGGGGAGGGAGCGGGAGGACCTCAAACAATGAGCAGTTCTTC.